Each of the 19 T cell receptor beta chains below was sequenced from the same sample in a study of post-analysis software for immune sequencing data. Whole-study findings and limits: Roughly 5 TRBV segments, including TRBV5-6, TRBV5-1 and TRBV20-1, were more frequent in patients than controls.

Libraries were made from TCR beta cDNA, and they carried unique molecular identifiers. TCRdb recomputed calls from the PCR reads with MiXCR, one row per CDR3 protein. The table has 550,000 to 700,000 distinct CDR3 sequences, 44% seen once. No antigens are known for them. The sample consisted of blood. These receptors all come from a girl between 10 and 17 years old with multiple sclerosis.

This clonotype was counted only a few times. V usage is TRBV7-9 and J usage is TRBJ1-1; D uncertain. V dropped 7 bases and J dropped 8 bases, with 20 bases sitting between them. The CDR3 runs to 14 residues. Germline values: CDR1 SEHNR, CDR2 FQNEAQ (reference sequence). As DNA, the CDR3 is TGTGCCAGCACCCCTGGCGCAGCAGGACCCGAAGCTTTCTTT. Translated: CASTPGAAGPEAFF. Filled out from reference TRBV7-9 and TRBJ1-1, the complete variable domain reads DTGVSQNPRHKITKRGQNVTFRCDPISEHNRLYWYRQTLGQGPEFLTYFQNEAQLEKSRLLSDRFSAERPKGSFSTLEIQRTEQGDSAMYLCASTPGAAGPEAFFGQGTRLTVV.

This clonotype was seen only a few times. The V call is TRBV6-1, the J call TRBJ2-1; D could derive from TRBD1 or TRBD2 (7 bases each). CDR3 length: 12 residues. Germline V gene sequence: CDR1 MNHNS, CDR2 SASEGT. CDR3: CAGRGQGETQFF. CDR3 nucleotide sequence: TGTGCGGGGAGGGGGCAAGGGGAGACCCAGTTCTTC.

The table lists this clonotype with a few counts. The genes are TRBV12-3 or TRBV12-4 and TRBJ2-3; D is ambiguous. V dropped 3 bases and J dropped 0 bases, with 7 bases sitting between them. The CDR3 extends over 14 amino acids. As DNA, the CDR3 is TGTGCCAGCAGTTTCTCGACTAGCACAGATACGCAGTATTTT. As protein: CASSFSTSTDTQYF.

The rearrangement links TRBV7-2 to TRBJ1-4, with D perhaps matching TRBD1 (5 bases). The CDR3 covers 14 residues. V was cut by 5 bases and J by 8 bases, with 15 bases left in between. Per germline, CDR1 SGHTA and CDR2 FQGNSA. In DNA, the CDR3 is TGTGCCAGCAGCCCCCGTGGGGGAGGGGAAAAACTGTTTTTT. It codes for CASSPRGGGEKLFF.

The chain combines TRBV10-1 with TRBJ2-3; 8 bases are shared with TRBD2. The CDR3 is 16 amino acids. The J segment lost 5 bases and the V segment lost 4 bases, leaving 11 bases of the junction unmatched. CDR1 WNHNN and CDR2 SYGVQD come from the germline V gene (reference sequence). CDR3 residues: CASSGTGLAFGDTQYF. The CDR3 DNA sequence: TGCGCCAGCAGTGGGACCGGACTAGCATTTGGAGATACGCAGTATTTT.

The rearrangement uses TRBV3-1 and TRBJ2-7; D is perhaps TRBD1 (6 bases). Between the trimmed V and J ends, which lost 4 bases and 4 bases, there was a span of 17 bases. Germline CDR1 reads LGHDT; CDR2 reads YNNKEL (reference sequence). The CDR3 has 15 amino acids. DNA of the CDR3: TGTGCCAGCAGCCGCCTGGGGGCTTCATCTTACGAGCAGTACTTC. Translation gives CASSRLGASSYEQYF.

This clonotype was recorded a few times. The CDR3 bases are TGTGCCAGCGGGGTAAGGGAGCAGACCTACAATGAGCAGTTCTTC. Translation gives CASGVREQTYNEQFF. This sequence joins TRBV9 and TRBJ2-1; D possibly corresponds to TRBD2 (5 bases). CDR1 is SGDLS, CDR2 YYNGEE, per germline. The CDR3 totals 15 residues. The V gene lost 7 bases and the J gene lost 2 bases, with 16 bases spanning the gap.

V usage is TRBV13 and J usage is TRBJ2-7; 9 bases line up with TRBD2. Germline CDR1 is PRHDT and CDR2 is FYEKMQ (reference sequence). J lost 4 bases, V lost 5 bases, and 15 bases had no gene match. The CDR3 contains 17 residues. The CDR3 nucleotides read TGTGCCAGCAGCCCGACGTTTCTAGCGGGAAGTCGGTACGAGCAGTACTTC. Protein sequence: CASSPTFLAGSRYEQYF.

The chain links TRBV7-2 to TRBJ2-6; D is possibly TRBD2 (7 bases). The ends were cut back, 5 bases at V and 8 bases at J, with 13 bases in the middle. The CDR3 totals 14 residues. Germline V CDR1 and CDR2: SGHTA, FQGNSA. CDR3 residues: CASSPGGSTNVLTF. For the CDR3, the DNA is TGTGCCAGCAGCCCGGGGGGCAGTACCAACGTCCTGACTTTC. Full variable domain (missing parts from reference TRBV7-2 and TRBJ2-6): GAGVSQSPSNKVTEKGKDVELRCDPISGHTALYWYRQSLGQGLEFLIYFQGNSAPDKSGLPSDRFSAERTGGSVSTLTIQRTQQEDSAVYLCASSPGGSTNVLTFGAGSRLTVL.

CDR3 DNA sequence: TGTGCCAGCAGCTTGGTACTAGCGGGAGCAGAGACCCAGTACTTC. Translated: CASSLVLAGAETQYF. The chain links TRBV5-6 to TRBJ2-7; 11 nucleotides align to TRBD2. TRBJ2-5 explains the end of the DNA better; the J call may be wrong. Germline values: CDR1 SGHDT, CDR2 YYEEEE. This CDR3 spans 15 amino acids.

J is TRBJ2-5 and V is TRBV7-6; D is uncertain. The CDR3 covers 14 residues. Germline lookup yields CDR1 SGHVS and CDR2 FNYEAQ. Trimming took 5 bases from V and 0 from J, leaving 10 bases between them. The CDR3 bases are TGTGCCAGCAGCCCTATAAGGGACCAAGAGACCCAGTACTTC. It yields the protein CASSPIRDQETQYF.

The V call is TRBV20-1, the J call TRBJ2-5; maybe TRBD2 (6 bases). The length of the CDR3 is 15 residues. Trimming cost V 7 bases and J 1 base, with 19 bases left between them. CDR1 DFQATT and CDR2 SNEGSKA come from the germline V gene (reference sequence). The CDR3 spells CSVSLGLALQETQYF. The CDR3 region has the DNA TGCAGTGTTTCACTCGGCCTAGCGCTCCAAGAGACCCAGTACTTC.

The CDR3 protein is CASSSGQDEQYF. The CDR3 region has the DNA TGTGCCAGCAGCTCGGGGCAGGACGAGCAGTACTTC. The chain recombines TRBV5-6 with TRBJ2-7, with D tentatively TRBD1 or TRBD2 (5 bases each). CDR1 and CDR2 from the germline V gene are SGHDT and YYEEEE. This CDR3 has 12 amino acids. V was pared by 3 bases and J by 5 bases, with 9 bases between.

V is TRBV7-8 and J is TRBJ1-6; D possibly corresponds to TRBD1 (6 bases). Per the germline V gene, CDR1 is SGHVS and CDR2 is FQNEAQ. This CDR3 is built from 15 residues. V was cut by 2 bases and J by 10 bases, with 15 bases left in between. The chain's CDR3 is CASSLQAGGRSPLHF. In DNA, the CDR3 is TGTGCCAGCAGCTTACAAGCCGGGGGCCGATCACCCCTCCACTTT.

The chain is built from TRBV6-5 and TRBJ2-3; maybe TRBD2 (6 bases). Per the germline V gene, CDR1 is MNHEY and CDR2 is SVGAGI. The V gene lost 6 bases and the J gene lost 5 bases, with 12 bases spanning the gap. The CDR3 consists of 13 residues. In DNA, the CDR3 is TGTGCCAGCAGACCAGGGCGGGAAGATACGCAGTATTTT. This translates into CASRPGREDTQYF.

V gene TRBV12-3 or TRBV12-4 combines with J gene TRBJ2-1; TRBD2 agrees at 8 bases. The CDR3 is made up of 14 amino acids. J gave up 10 bases and V 3 bases, and 8 bases lay outside the gene matches. The CDR3 nucleotides read TGTGCCAGCAGTTTTTTTGTTGCGGGGGGCGAGCAGTTCTTC. Translating gives CASSFFVAGGEQFF.

With regard to this clonotype: No conserved phenylalanine or tryptophan ends this CDR3, so it is likely a read error. The rearrangement uses TRBV4-1 and TRBJ2-5; D unresolved. V lost 0 bases and J 1 base, leaving 12 bases between the germline ends. Germline CDR1 and CDR2: MGHRA and YSYEKL. The CDR3 sequence is 16 residues long. The CDR3 DNA reads as TGCGCCAGCAGCCAAGAACAGTATGGCTCCCAAGAGACCCAGTACTGC. It specifies CASSQEQYGSQETQYC.

This clonotype was seen a handful of times. The chain employs TRBV5-1 and TRBJ2-7, with 7 positions matching TRBD1. The V and J ends lost 3 bases and 12 bases, in that order; junction bases with no gene match: 6. The CDR3 is 11 amino acids. Germline loops: CDR1 SGHRS, CDR2 YFSETQ. The CDR3 bases are TGCGCCAGCAGCTCCGGACAGGTATTGTACTTC. Translated: CASSSGQVLYF.

The V call is TRBV12-3 or TRBV12-4, the J call TRBJ2-1, with a tentative D call TRBD2 (6 bases). With 6 bases removed from V and 12 bases from J, the gap between germline ends came to 12 bases. This CDR3 is 11 amino acids long. CDR3 protein: CASRTGVVQFF. CDR3 coding DNA: TGTGCCAGCAGAACGGGAGTAGTGCAGTTCTTC.